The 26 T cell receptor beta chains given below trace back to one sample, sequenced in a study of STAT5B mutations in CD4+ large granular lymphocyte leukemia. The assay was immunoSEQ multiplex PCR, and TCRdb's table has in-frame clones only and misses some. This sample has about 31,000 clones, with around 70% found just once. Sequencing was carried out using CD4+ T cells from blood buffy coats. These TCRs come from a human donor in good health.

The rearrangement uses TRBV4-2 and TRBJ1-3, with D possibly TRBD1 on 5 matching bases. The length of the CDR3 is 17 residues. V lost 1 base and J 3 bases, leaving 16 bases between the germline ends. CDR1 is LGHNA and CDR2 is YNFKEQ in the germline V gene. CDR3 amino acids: CASSQGAGVPIGNTIYF. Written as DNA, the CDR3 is TGTGCCAGCAGCCAAGGGGCGGGGGTTCCCATTGGAAACACCATATATTTT.

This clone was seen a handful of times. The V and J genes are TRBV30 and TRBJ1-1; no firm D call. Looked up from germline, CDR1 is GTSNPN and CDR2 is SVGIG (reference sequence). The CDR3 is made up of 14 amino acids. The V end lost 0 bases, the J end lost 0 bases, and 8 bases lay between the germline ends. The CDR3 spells CAWSVRRVNTEAFF. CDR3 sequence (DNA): TGTGCCTGGAGTGTGAGACGGGTGAACACTGAAGCTTTCTTT. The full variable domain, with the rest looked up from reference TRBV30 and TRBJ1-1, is SQTIHQWPATLVQPVGSPLSLECTVEGTSNPNLYWYRQAAGRGLQLLFYSVGIGQISSEVPQNLSASRPQDRQFILSSKKLLLSDSGFYLCAWSVRRVNTEAFFGQGTRLTVV.

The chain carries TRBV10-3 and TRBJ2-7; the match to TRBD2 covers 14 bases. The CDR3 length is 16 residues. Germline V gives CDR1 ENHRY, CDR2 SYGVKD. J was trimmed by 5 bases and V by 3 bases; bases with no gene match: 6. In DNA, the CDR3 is TGTGCCATCAGTGATTCCGGGACTAGCGGGAGCAACGAGCAGTACTTC. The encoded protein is CAISDSGTSGSNEQYF.

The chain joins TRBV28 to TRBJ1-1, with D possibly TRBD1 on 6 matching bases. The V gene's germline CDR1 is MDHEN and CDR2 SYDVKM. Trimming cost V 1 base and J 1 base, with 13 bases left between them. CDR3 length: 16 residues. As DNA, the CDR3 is TGTGCCAGCAGTTTATCGGGGACACAAGAGAACACTGAAGCTTTCTTT. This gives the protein CASSLSGTQENTEAFF.

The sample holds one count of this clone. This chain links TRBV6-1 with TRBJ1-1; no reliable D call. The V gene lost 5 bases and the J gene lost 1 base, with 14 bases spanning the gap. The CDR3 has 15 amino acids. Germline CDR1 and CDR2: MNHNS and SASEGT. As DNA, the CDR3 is TGTGCCAGCAGTCCCCACCCGGTTACGAACACTGAAGCTTTCTTT. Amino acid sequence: CASSPHPVTNTEAFF.

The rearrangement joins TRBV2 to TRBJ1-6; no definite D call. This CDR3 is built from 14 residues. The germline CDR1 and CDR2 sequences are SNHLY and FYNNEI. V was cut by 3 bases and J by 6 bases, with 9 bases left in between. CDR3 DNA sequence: TGTGCCAGCAGTGAGAGGACCTCTAATTCACCCCTCCACTTT. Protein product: CASSERTSNSPLHF.

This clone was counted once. The CDR3 loop is CASSYSDREVYGYTF. DNA of the CDR3: TGTGCCAGCAGTTACTCGGACAGGGAAGTCTATGGCTACACCTTC. This chain joins TRBV6-6 and TRBJ1-2, with 8 bases that match TRBD1. The CDR3 runs to 15 residues. CDR1 is MNHNY, CDR2 SVGAGI, per germline (reference sequence). V shed 0 bases, J shed 4 bases, and the junction held 4 bases outside the gene matches.

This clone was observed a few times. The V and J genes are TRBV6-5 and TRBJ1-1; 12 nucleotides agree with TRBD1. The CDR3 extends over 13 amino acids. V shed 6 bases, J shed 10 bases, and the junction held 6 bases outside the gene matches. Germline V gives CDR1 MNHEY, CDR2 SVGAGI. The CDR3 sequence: CASRAPGQGAAFF. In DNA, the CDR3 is TGTGCCAGCAGGGCTCCGGGACAGGGGGCAGCTTTCTTT.

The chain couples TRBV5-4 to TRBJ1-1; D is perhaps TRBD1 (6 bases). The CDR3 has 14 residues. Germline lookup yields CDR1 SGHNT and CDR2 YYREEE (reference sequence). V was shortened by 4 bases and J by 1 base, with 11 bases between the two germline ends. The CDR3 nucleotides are TGTGCCAGCAGCCCGGGACATCAGAACACTGAAGCTTTCTTT. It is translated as CASSPGHQNTEAFF.

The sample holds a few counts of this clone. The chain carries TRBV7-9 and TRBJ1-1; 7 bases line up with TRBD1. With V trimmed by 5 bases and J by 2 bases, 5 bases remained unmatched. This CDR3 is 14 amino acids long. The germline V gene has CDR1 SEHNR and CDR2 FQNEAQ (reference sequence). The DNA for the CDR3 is TGTGCCAGCAGCGGAGGGACAGCCAACACTGAAGCTTTCTTT. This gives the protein CASSGGTANTEAFF.

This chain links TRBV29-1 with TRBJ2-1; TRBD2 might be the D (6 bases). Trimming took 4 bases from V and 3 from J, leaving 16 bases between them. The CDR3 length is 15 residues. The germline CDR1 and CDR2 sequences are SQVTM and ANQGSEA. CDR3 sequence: CSVGQSGSGYNEQFF. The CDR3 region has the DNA TGCAGCGTTGGACAAAGCGGGTCAGGCTACAATGAGCAGTTCTTC.

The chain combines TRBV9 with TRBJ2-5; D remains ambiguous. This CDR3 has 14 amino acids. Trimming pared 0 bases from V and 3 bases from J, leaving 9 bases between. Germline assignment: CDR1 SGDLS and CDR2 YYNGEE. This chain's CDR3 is CASSVGPLEETQYF. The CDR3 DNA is TGTGCCAGCAGCGTAGGGCCTCTCGAAGAGACCCAGTACTTC. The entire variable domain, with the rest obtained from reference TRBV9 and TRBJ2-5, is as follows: DSGVTQTPKHLITATGQRVTLRCSPRSGDLSVYWYQQSLDQGLQFLIQYYNGEERAKGNILERFSAQQFPDLHSELNLSSLELGDSALYFCASSVGPLEETQYFGPGTRLLVL.

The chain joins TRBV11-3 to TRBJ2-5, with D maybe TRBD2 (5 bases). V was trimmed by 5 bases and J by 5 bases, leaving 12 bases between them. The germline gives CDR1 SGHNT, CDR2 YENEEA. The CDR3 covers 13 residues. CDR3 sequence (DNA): TGTGCCAGCAGCGCAATAACGGGGGAGACCCAGTACTTC. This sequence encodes CASSAITGETQYF.

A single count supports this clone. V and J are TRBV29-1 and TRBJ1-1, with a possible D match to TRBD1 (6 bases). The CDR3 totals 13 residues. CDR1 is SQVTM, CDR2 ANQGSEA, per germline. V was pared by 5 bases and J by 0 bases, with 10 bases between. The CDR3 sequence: CSVYRALNTEAFF. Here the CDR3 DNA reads TGCAGCGTTTACAGGGCTTTGAACACTGAAGCTTTCTTT.

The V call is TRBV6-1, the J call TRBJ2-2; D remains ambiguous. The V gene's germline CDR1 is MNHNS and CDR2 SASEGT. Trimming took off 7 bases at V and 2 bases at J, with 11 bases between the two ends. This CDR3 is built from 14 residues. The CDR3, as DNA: TGTGCCAGCACCCAACAGCGCAACACCGGGGAGCTGTTTTTT. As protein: CASTQQRNTGELFF.

The CDR3 DNA is TGCGCCAGCAGCGGGACAGGGTTTGGTGAGCAGTTCTTC. This gives the protein CASSGTGFGEQFF. V and J are TRBV10-1 and TRBJ2-1; 9 nucleotides match TRBD1. Unmatched junction bases numbered 6, after V lost 6 bases and J lost 9 bases. Germline CDR1 and CDR2: WNHNN and SYGVQD (reference sequence). This CDR3 has 13 residues.

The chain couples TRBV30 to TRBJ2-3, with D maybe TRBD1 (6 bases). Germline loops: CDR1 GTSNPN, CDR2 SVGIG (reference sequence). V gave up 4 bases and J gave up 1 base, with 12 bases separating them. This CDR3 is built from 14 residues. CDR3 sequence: CAWILGGGTDTQYF. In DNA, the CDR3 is TGTGCCTGGATTTTAGGGGGTGGCACAGATACGCAGTATTTT.

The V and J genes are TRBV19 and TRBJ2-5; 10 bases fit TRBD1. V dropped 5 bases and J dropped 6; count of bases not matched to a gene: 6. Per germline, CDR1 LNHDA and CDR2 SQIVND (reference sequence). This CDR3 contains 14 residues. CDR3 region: CASSLTGGEKTQYF. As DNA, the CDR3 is TGTGCCAGTAGTTTGACAGGGGGCGAGAAGACCCAGTACTTC. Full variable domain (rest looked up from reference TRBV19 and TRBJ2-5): DGGITQSPKYLFRKEGQNVTLSCEQNLNHDAMYWYRQDPGQGLRLIYYSQIVNDFQKGDIAEGYSVSREKKESFPLTVTSAQKNPTAFYLCASSLTGGEKTQYFGPGTRLLVL.

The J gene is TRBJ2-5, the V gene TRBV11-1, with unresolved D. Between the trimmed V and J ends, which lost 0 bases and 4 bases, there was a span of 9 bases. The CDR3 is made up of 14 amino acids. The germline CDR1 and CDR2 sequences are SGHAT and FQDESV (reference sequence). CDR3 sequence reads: CASSLALWGETQYF. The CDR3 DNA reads TGTGCCAGCAGCTTAGCGCTATGGGGAGAGACCCAGTACTTC.

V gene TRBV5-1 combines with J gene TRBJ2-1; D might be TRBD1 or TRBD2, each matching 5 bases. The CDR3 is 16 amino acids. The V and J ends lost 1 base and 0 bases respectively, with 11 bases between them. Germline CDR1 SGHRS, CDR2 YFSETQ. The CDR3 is CASSLLGVSSYNEQFF. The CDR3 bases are TGCGCCAGCAGCTTGTTGGGGGTGTCCTCCTACAATGAGCAGTTCTTC.

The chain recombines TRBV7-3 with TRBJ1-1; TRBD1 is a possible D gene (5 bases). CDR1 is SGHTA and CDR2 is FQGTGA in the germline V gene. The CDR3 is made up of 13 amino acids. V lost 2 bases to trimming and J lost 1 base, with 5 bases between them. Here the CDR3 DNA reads TGTGCCAGCAGCTTAGGACAGAACACTGAAGCTTTCTTT. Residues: CASSLGQNTEAFF. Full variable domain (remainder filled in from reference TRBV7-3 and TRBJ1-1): GAGVSQTPSNKVTEKGKYVELRCDPISGHTALYWYRQSLGQGPEFLIYFQGTGAADDSGLPNDRFFAVRPEGSVSTLKIQRTERGDSAVYLCASSLGQNTEAFFGQGTRLTVV.

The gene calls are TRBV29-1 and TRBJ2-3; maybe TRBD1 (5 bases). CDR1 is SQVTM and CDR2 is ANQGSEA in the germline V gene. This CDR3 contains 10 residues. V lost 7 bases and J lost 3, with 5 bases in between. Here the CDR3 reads CSGQTDTQYF. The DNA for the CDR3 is TGCAGCGGACAGACAGATACGCAGTATTTT.

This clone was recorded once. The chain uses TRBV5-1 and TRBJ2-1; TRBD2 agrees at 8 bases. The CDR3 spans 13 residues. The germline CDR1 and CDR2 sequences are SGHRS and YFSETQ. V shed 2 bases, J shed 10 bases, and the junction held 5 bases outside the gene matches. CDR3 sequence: CASSFAGGTEQFF. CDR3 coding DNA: TGCGCCAGCAGCTTTGCGGGGGGCACCGAGCAGTTCTTC.

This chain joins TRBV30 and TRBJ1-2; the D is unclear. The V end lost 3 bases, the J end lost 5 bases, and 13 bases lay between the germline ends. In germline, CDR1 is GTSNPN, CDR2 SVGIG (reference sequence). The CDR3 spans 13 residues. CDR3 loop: CAWRDAIGYGYTF. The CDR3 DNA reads TGTGCCTGGAGAGACGCCATAGGGTATGGCTACACCTTC.

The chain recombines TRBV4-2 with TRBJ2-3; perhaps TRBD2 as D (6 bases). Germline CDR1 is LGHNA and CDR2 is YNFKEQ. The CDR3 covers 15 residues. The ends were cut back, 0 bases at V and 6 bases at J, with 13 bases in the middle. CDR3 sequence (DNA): TGTGCCAGCAGCCAAGAATGGCCCCTAGCGGATACGCAGTATTTT. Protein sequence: CASSQEWPLADTQYF.

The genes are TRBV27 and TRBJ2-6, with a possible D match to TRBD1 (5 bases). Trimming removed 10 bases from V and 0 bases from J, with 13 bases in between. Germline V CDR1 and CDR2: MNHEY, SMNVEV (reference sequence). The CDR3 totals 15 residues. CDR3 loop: CATRGSSSGANVLTF. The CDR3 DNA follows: TGTGCCACTAGGGGTTCTAGCTCTGGGGCCAACGTCCTGACTTTC.